Each of the 15 T cell receptor beta chains below was sequenced from the same sample in a study of Ad26.COV2.S vaccination and SARS-CoV-2 variants. As to treatment: about 20 received Ad26.COV2.S at low or high dose, single or two shots; 5 received placebo; per-sample allocation not given. At day 63 after the first vaccine or placebo injection, samples were drawn. Measured with immunoSEQ multiplex PCR; TCRdb has only the in-frame clones, and not every one. The table has some 350,000 clones, roughly 85% seen once. Here the sequenced sample was peripheral blood, taken in a trial of Ad26.COV2.S vaccine versus placebo. These receptor sequences come from a person aged 18 to 59 who received the Ad26.COV2.S COVID-19 vaccine or a placebo.

This sequence joins TRBV25-1 and TRBJ1-3; D call uncertain. Trimming stripped 0 bases from V and 4 bases from J, with 13 bases between. The CDR3 loop spans 16 amino acids. Germline CDR1 MGHDK, CDR2 SYGVNS. CDR3 amino acids: CASSEYSGLGGNTIYF. Written as DNA, the CDR3 is TGTGCCAGCAGTGAATATAGTGGTTTGGGAGGAAACACCATATATTTT.

The rearrangement links TRBV5-1 to TRBJ1-2, with D possibly being TRBD1 (5 bases). Deletions cut 1 base from V and 3 bases from J, with 10 bases between. CDR1 is SGHRS and CDR2 is YFSETQ in the germline V gene. CDR3 length equals 14 residues. CDR3 sequence (DNA): TGCGCCAGCAGCTTGTCAGGGAAGGACTATGGCTACACCTTC. Translated, it gives CASSLSGKDYGYTF.

This chain connects TRBV19 to TRBJ1-2, with D hard to call. CDR1 and CDR2 (germline): LNHDA, SQIVND (reference sequence). The CDR3 covers 15 residues. V was cut by 3 bases and J by 3 bases, with 14 bases left in between. The DNA of the CDR3 is TGTGCCAGTAGTATTAACCCCGCGCGGGACTATGGCTACACCTTC. Its translation: CASSINPARDYGYTF. Variable domain in full (rest from reference TRBV19 and TRBJ1-2): DGGITQSPKYLFRKEGQNVTLSCEQNLNHDAMYWYRQDPGQGLRLIYYSQIVNDFQKGDIAEGYSVSREKKESFPLTVTSAQKNPTAFYLCASSINPARDYGYTFGSGTRLTVV.

This clone was seen just once. V is TRBV20-1 and J is TRBJ1-1; weak D call: TRBD1 (5 bases). CDR3 length: 11 residues. V gave up 5 bases and J gave up 7 bases, with 11 bases separating them. In germline, CDR1 is DFQATT, CDR2 SNEGSKA (reference sequence). Here the CDR3 DNA reads TGCAGTGCTGCACCCAGGGATGAAGCTTTCTTT. Protein sequence: CSAAPRDEAFF.

The V call is TRBV9, the J call TRBJ1-4, with TRBD1 matching 9 bases. This CDR3 comprises 16 residues. CDR1 and CDR2 from the germline V gene are SGDLS and YYNGEE. V was clipped by 4 bases and J by 6 bases; unmatched bases: 10. For the CDR3, the DNA is TGTGCCAGCAGCCCACGAGACAGGGGGTCTGATGAAAAACTGTTTTTT. This gives the protein CASSPRDRGSDEKLFF.

V gene TRBV9 combines with J gene TRBJ2-1; 9 nucleotides line up with TRBD2. V dropped 4 bases and J dropped 3; count of bases not matched to a gene: 8. This CDR3 comprises 16 residues. The V gene's germline CDR1 is SGDLS and CDR2 YYNGEE. The CDR3 region is CASSPLSAGGYNEQFF. As DNA, the CDR3 is TGTGCCAGCAGCCCCCTCTCAGCGGGGGGCTACAATGAGCAGTTCTTC. The full variable domain, rest sourced from reference TRBV9 and TRBJ2-1, is DSGVTQTPKHLITATGQRVTLRCSPRSGDLSVYWYQQSLDQGLQFLIQYYNGEERAKGNILERFSAQQFPDLHSELNLSSLELGDSALYFCASSPLSAGGYNEQFFGPGTRLTVL.

This chain joins TRBV10-1 and TRBJ2-4; tentative D call: TRBD2 (5 bases). The CDR3 covers 14 residues. Germline-derived CDR1 and CDR2 are WNHNN and SYGVQD (reference sequence). V lost 4 bases to trimming and J lost 8 bases, with 15 bases between them. In nucleotides, the CDR3 is TGCGCCAGCAGTGTACGGGGAGTATTTGACATTCAGTACTTC. Translating gives CASSVRGVFDIQYF.

CDR3 nucleotide sequence: TGTGCCAGCAGCTTCTCCGGGACAGGGGGCGCTGGGGCCAACGTCCTGACTTTC. It yields the protein CASSFSGTGGAGANVLTF. The chain links TRBV7-9 to TRBJ2-6; TRBD1 matches at 12 bases. The CDR3 contains 18 residues. Germline CDR1 and CDR2: SEHNR and FQNEAQ (reference sequence). With 3 bases clipped from V and 2 bases from J, the junction kept 5 bases outside the gene matches. Together with reference TRBV7-9 and TRBJ2-6, the CDR3 gives the full variable domain: DTGVSQNPRHKITKRGQNVTFRCDPISEHNRLYWYRQTLGQGPEFLTYFQNEAQLEKSRLLSDRFSAERPKGSFSTLEIQRTEQGDSAMYLCASSFSGTGGAGANVLTFGAGSRLTVL.

The rearrangement uses TRBV18 and TRBJ2-5, with D perhaps being TRBD1 or TRBD2 (5 bases each). CDR1 is KGHSH, CDR2 LQKENI, per germline. Between the trimmed V and J ends, which lost 5 bases and 7 bases, there was a span of 20 bases. The CDR3 loop spans 15 amino acids. The chain's CDR3 is CASSEIGTARGTQYF. The CDR3 DNA is TGTGCCAGCTCAGAAATCGGGACCGCCCGCGGGACCCAGTACTTC.

V and J are TRBV6-5 and TRBJ1-1, with TRBD1 matching over 8 bases. V gave up 4 bases and J gave up 1 base; unmatched junction bases: 2. The CDR3 extends over 14 amino acids. Germline CDR1 is MNHEY and CDR2 is SVGAGI. CDR3 coding DNA: TGTGCCAGCAGTTTGGGGACAGGGAACACTGAAGCTTTCTTT. It translates to CASSLGTGNTEAFF.

The CDR3 coding sequence is TGTGCCTGGAAGGGGGACAGCTACAATGAGCAGTTCTTC. Residues: CAWKGDSYNEQFF. This chain connects TRBV30 to TRBJ2-1, with 7 bases identical to TRBD1. The trim removed 4 bases at V and 3 bases at J, leaving 3 bases unmatched. This CDR3 contains 13 residues. CDR1 GTSNPN and CDR2 SVGIG come from the germline V gene (reference sequence). Supplemented by reference TRBV30 and TRBJ2-1, the full variable domain reads SQTIHQWPATLVQPVGSPLSLECTVEGTSNPNLYWYRQAAGRGLQLLFYSVGIGQISSEVPQNLSASRPQDRQFILSSKKLLLSDSGFYLCAWKGDSYNEQFFGPGTRLTVL.

This chain uses TRBV2 with TRBJ1-1; D unresolved. Germline V CDR1 and CDR2: SNHLY, FYNNEI. V gave up 2 bases and J gave up 4 bases, with 14 bases separating them. There are 15 residues in the CDR3. Here the CDR3 DNA reads TGTGCCAGCAGTGAATTTGGGCGAAGGGCCACTGAAGCTTTCTTT. Amino acid sequence: CASSEFGRRATEAFF.

The chain couples TRBV7-2 to TRBJ2-7, with D maybe TRBD2 (5 bases). V dropped 5 bases and J dropped 4 bases, with 12 bases sitting between them. Germline V CDR1 and CDR2: SGHTA, FQGNSA. The CDR3 contains 13 residues. The CDR3 is CASSLRGLYEQYF. The CDR3 coding sequence is TGTGCCAGCAGCCTCCGGGGTCTTTACGAGCAGTACTTC.

The chain joins TRBV28 to TRBJ2-2; no reliable D call. Germline CDR1 is MDHEN and CDR2 is SYDVKM. This CDR3 contains 11 residues. Trimming took 3 bases from V and 8 from J, leaving 4 bases between them. CDR3 amino acids: CASSFIGELFF. Here the CDR3 DNA reads TGTGCCAGCAGTTTCATAGGGGAGCTGTTTTTT.

This rearrangement joins TRBV5-1 to TRBJ1-1; the D is unclear. The V gene's germline CDR1 is SGHRS and CDR2 YFSETQ. Trimming cost V 5 bases and J 5 bases, with 10 bases left between them. This CDR3 is 12 amino acids long. CDR3 bases: TGCGCCAGCAGAGAGGGTGGGACTGAAGCTTTCTTT. Translating it yields CASREGGTEAFF. The full variable domain, with the rest looked up from reference TRBV5-1 and TRBJ1-1, is KAGVTQTPRYLIKTRGQQVTLSCSPISGHRSVSWYQQTPGQGLQFLFEYFSETQRNKGNFPGRFSGRQFSNSRSEMNVSTLELGDSALYLCASREGGTEAFFGQGTRLTVV.